The 31 T cell receptor beta chains reported below all come from one sample, sequenced in a study of Graves' ophthalmopathy and Graves' hyperthyroidism. From RNA, the CDR3 regions of TCR beta chains were amplified and sequenced. An opening RT-PCR round employed HTBI primers and preceded a second-round multiplex PCR. TCRdb analysed the multiplex PCR reads with MiXCR anew, one entry per CDR3 protein. The sample records some 520,000 distinct CDR3 sequences, 14% being singletons. The sequenced sample was blood. The receptors were gathered from a young woman with Graves' ophthalmopathy.

This clonotype was recorded at least ten times. The V gene is TRBV5-1, the J gene TRBJ2-5; the D gene is possibly TRBD1 (6 bases). Germline values: CDR1 SGHRS, CDR2 YFSETQ. The CDR3 runs 14 residues. V was shortened by 0 bases and J by 7 bases, with 13 bases between the two germline ends. The CDR3 region is CASSLDREGGTQYF. Written as DNA, the CDR3 is TGCGCCAGCAGCTTGGACAGGGAAGGCGGGACCCAGTACTTC.

At least ten counts were recorded for this clonotype. The V call is TRBV6-1, the J call TRBJ2-5; 11 nucleotides align to TRBD2. CDR3 length: 15 amino acids. V lost 4 bases, J lost 2 bases, and 3 bases stayed unmatched. CDR1 is MNHNS and CDR2 is SASEGT in the germline V gene. CDR3 loop: CASSALAGGQETQYF. CDR3 coding DNA: TGTGCCAGCAGTGCCCTAGCGGGGGGACAAGAGACCCAGTACTTC.

At least ten counts were recorded for this clonotype. One end of the junction fails to match germline, which may point to a read error. The V gene is TRBV7-4, the J gene TRBJ2-4, with D uncertain. The germline V gene has CDR1 SGHVT and CDR2 SQSDAQ. The CDR3 sequence is 8 residues long. The CDR3 DNA sequence: TGTGCCAGCAGCCCAAACAGTTTC. Translation: CASSPNSF.

The gene calls are TRBV2 and TRBJ2-2; D call uncertain. Germline values: CDR1 SNHLY, CDR2 FYNNEI. The length of the CDR3 is 15 residues. Deletions cut 4 bases from V and 2 bases from J, with 11 bases between. DNA of the CDR3: TGTGCCAGCAGTGTGGACGCTTCTAACACCGGGGAGCTGTTTTTT. It is translated as CASSVDASNTGELFF.

There are a few counts of this clonotype. The chain carries TRBV4-1 and TRBJ1-1, with TRBD1 as a possible D gene (6 bases). The CDR3 runs to 14 residues. Trimming took off 0 bases at V and 4 bases at J, with 9 bases between the two ends. Germline lookup yields CDR1 MGHRA and CDR2 YSYEKL. CDR3 bases: TGCGCCAGCAGCCAAGACGCCAGGGGCACTGAAGCTTTCTTT. Protein product: CASSQDARGTEAFF.

At least ten counts were recorded for this clonotype. V usage is TRBV7-9 and J usage is TRBJ1-2; D is possibly TRBD1 (5 bases). The CDR3 has 12 amino acids. The V gene's germline CDR1 is SEHNR and CDR2 FQNEAQ (reference sequence). The V gene lost 9 bases and the J gene lost 8 bases, with 16 bases spanning the gap. For the CDR3, the DNA is TGTGCCAGGGGTGAGGAGAGGGGAGGCTACACCTTC. It codes for CARGEERGGYTF.

This clonotype was counted many times. The V gene is TRBV28, the J gene TRBJ1-6; D remains ambiguous. Trimming removed 0 bases from V and 7 bases from J, with 19 bases in between. The CDR3 loop spans 18 amino acids. Germline V gene data show CDR1 as MDHEN and CDR2 as SYDVKM. CDR3 nucleotides: TGTGCCAGCAGTTTATGGCTCGGGGATGAGGGTTACAATTCACCCCTCCACTTT. Residues: CASSLWLGDEGYNSPLHF.

This clonotype was detected many times. V is TRBV2 and J is TRBJ2-7; weak D call: TRBD1 (6 bases). Germline assignment: CDR1 SNHLY and CDR2 FYNNEI. This CDR3 contains 14 residues. V gave up 5 bases and J gave up 1 base, with 12 bases separating them. The CDR3 DNA follows: TGTGCCAGCAGTTATCAGGGGCCTTCCTACGAGCAGTACTTC. This codes for CASSYQGPSYEQYF.

This chain uses TRBV3-1 with TRBJ2-4, with a tentative D call TRBD2 (6 bases). V lost 4 bases to trimming and J lost 3 bases, with 13 bases between them. This CDR3 contains 15 residues. CDR1 is LGHDT, CDR2 YNNKEL, per germline (reference sequence). The chain's CDR3 is CASSRGGVGKNIQYF. The CDR3 DNA is TGTGCCAGCAGCCGGGGAGGAGTGGGCAAAAACATTCAGTACTTC. Full variable domain (missing parts from reference TRBV3-1 and TRBJ2-4): DTAVSQTPKYLVTQMGNDKSIKCEQNLGHDTMYWYKQDSKKFLKIMFSYNNKELIINETVPNRFSPKSPDKAHLNLHINSLELGDSAVYFCASSRGGVGKNIQYFGAGTRLSVL.

The sample holds a few counts of this clonotype. This may be a read error: a much more frequent sequence differs by one nucleotide. This sequence joins TRBV27 and TRBJ2-7; 8 bases agree with TRBD2. V dropped 3 bases and J dropped 5; count of bases not matched to a gene: 18. The CDR3 extends over 18 amino acids. Germline V CDR1 and CDR2: MNHEY, SMNVEV (reference sequence). This chain's CDR3 is CASSFFPLRAGDTNEQYF. The CDR3 nucleotides read TGTGCCAGCAGTTTCTTCCCCTTAAGAGCGGGGGACACCAACGAGCAGTACTTC.

This clonotype has more than one count but fewer than ten. The chain couples TRBV24-1 to TRBJ2-5; 14 positions agree with TRBD2. Germline CDR1 and CDR2: KGHDR and SFDVKD. This CDR3 spans 17 amino acids. The ends lost 3 bases at V and 4 bases at J; junction bases unmatched: 6. In nucleotides, the CDR3 is TGTGCCACCAGTGATCCCGGGACTAGCGGGAGTTCAGAGACCCAGTACTTC. Encoded protein: CATSDPGTSGSSETQYF.

This clonotype occurred many times. J is TRBJ1-6 and V is TRBV30; 7 nucleotides agree with TRBD1. J was trimmed by 7 bases and V by 5 bases; bases with no gene match: 2. The CDR3 has 12 residues. In germline, CDR1 is GTSNPN, CDR2 SVGIG (reference sequence). CDR3 loop: CAWVTGNSPLHF. The CDR3 nucleotides read TGTGCCTGGGTGACAGGGAATTCACCCCTCCACTTT.

This clonotype has a count of ten or more. This rearrangement joins TRBV29-1 to TRBJ1-2, with D possibly TRBD1 on 5 matching bases. Trimming pared 8 bases from V and 2 bases from J, leaving 12 bases between. There are 12 residues in the CDR3. The V gene's germline CDR1 is SQVTM and CDR2 ANQGSEA. The CDR3 is CSTTGDNYGYTF. The CDR3 nucleotides read TGCAGCACCACCGGGGACAACTATGGCTACACCTTC. Based on the CDR3 plus reference TRBV29-1 and TRBJ1-2, the full variable domain is SAVISQKPSRDICQRGTSLTIQCQVDSQVTMMFWYRQQPGQSLTLIATANQGSEATYESGFVIDKFPISRPNLTFSTLTVSNMSPEDSSIYLCSTTGDNYGYTFGSGTRLTVV.

In its sample, this clonotype was seen a few times. This chain links TRBV27 with TRBJ2-2, with 7 positions matching TRBD1. The length of the CDR3 is 19 residues. Germline V lookup: CDR1 MNHEY, CDR2 SMNVEV (reference sequence). Trimming removed 7 bases from V and 0 bases from J; junction bases left unmatched: 17. CDR3 in DNA: TGTGCCAGCAACCCTCTTTCCGGGACAGTCTTTTCGAACACCGGGGAGCTGTTTTTT. This translates into CASNPLSGTVFSNTGELFF.

This clonotype was detected many times. This chain uses TRBV27 with TRBJ1-2; D is undetermined. The V end was cut by 3 bases, the J end by 7 bases, with 12 bases between. The CDR3 totals 13 residues. Germline V gives CDR1 MNHEY, CDR2 SMNVEV (reference sequence). CDR3 DNA sequence: TGTGCCAGCAGTTTTTTCGCCGAGGGTGGCTACACCTTC. Protein product: CASSFFAEGGYTF.

This clonotype showed up many times. The V and J genes are TRBV20-1 and TRBJ1-5; unclear D gene. The CDR3 runs to 12 residues. Between the trimmed V and J ends, which lost 7 bases and 4 bases, there was a span of 11 bases. In germline, CDR1 is DFQATT, CDR2 SNEGSKA (reference sequence). The CDR3 bases are TGCAGTGTCCCGGGCAAGAATCAGCCCCAGCATTTT. Translated: CSVPGKNQPQHF.

This clonotype was found many times. The CDR3 loop reads CSAQRQVNTEAFF. CDR3 DNA sequence: TGCAGTGCACAGCGACAGGTGAACACTGAAGCTTTCTTT. The chain links TRBV20-1 to TRBJ1-1; weak D call: TRBD1 (6 bases). There are 13 residues in the CDR3. The V gene's germline CDR1 is DFQATT and CDR2 SNEGSKA (reference sequence). The germline V and J ends were trimmed by 6 bases and 0 bases, with 11 bases remaining between them.

The rearrangement uses TRBV28 and TRBJ2-3, with D tentatively TRBD2 (6 bases). Germline V gives CDR1 MDHEN, CDR2 SYDVKM. Trimming cost V 5 bases and J 0 bases, with 21 bases left between them. CDR3 length: 18 amino acids. The CDR3 protein is CASSPFAPDYTSTDTQYF. In DNA, the CDR3 is TGTGCCAGCAGTCCTTTCGCGCCGGACTACACTAGCACAGATACGCAGTATTTT.

Note on this clonotype: This may stem from a read error, because a much larger clone lies one nucleotide away. The rearrangement links TRBV20-1 to TRBJ2-2, with a possible D match to TRBD1 (5 bases). The V end lost 1 base, the J end lost 1 base, and 13 bases lay between the germline ends. The CDR3 totals 16 residues. CDR1 DFQATT and CDR2 SNEGSKA come from the germline V gene (reference sequence). The DNA of the CDR3 is TGCAGTGCTAGAGGTGGGGCACTGATGAACACCGGGGAGCTGTTTTTT. Residues: CSARGGALMNTGELFF.

Worth noting for this clonotype: Since a much larger clone is just one base distant, this may be a read error. The V gene is TRBV11-1, the J gene TRBJ1-5; D gene uncertain. The germline gives CDR1 SGHAT, CDR2 FQDESV (reference sequence). The CDR3 spans 15 residues. The CDR3 DNA reads TGTGCCAGCAGCATCGGGCCAGCAAGCAATCAGCCCAAGCATTTT. Protein sequence: CASSIGPASNQPKHF.

The table lists this clonotype with many counts. The chain recombines TRBV6-2 or TRBV6-3 with TRBJ1-5; D is uncertain. The germline V gene encodes CDR1 MNHEY and CDR2 SVGEGT. The CDR3 runs to 13 residues. V lost 6 bases and J 0 bases, leaving 6 bases between the germline ends. The CDR3: CASSDNSNQPQHF. DNA for the CDR3: TGTGCCAGCAGCGACAATAGCAATCAGCCCCAGCATTTT.

Ten or more counts support this clonotype. The rearrangement joins TRBV20-1 to TRBJ2-7; D is unclear. CDR3 length: 14 residues. The germline V and J ends were trimmed by 4 bases and 5 bases, with 18 bases remaining between them. Per the germline V gene, CDR1 is DFQATT and CDR2 is SNEGSKA (reference sequence). The chain's CDR3 is CSANGAQHEDEQYF. The DNA of the CDR3 is TGCAGTGCTAATGGAGCCCAGCATGAGGACGAGCAGTACTTC.

The chain uses TRBV18 and TRBJ1-2; TRBD1 aligns across 8 bases. V gave up 2 bases and J gave up 4 bases; unmatched junction bases: 6. Germline-derived CDR1 and CDR2 are KGHSH and LQKENI. The CDR3 is 15 amino acids. Here the CDR3 DNA reads TGTGCCAGCTCACCAGGACAGGGCCACGGCTATGGCTACACCTTC. Its translation: CASSPGQGHGYGYTF.

This clonotype was found many times. The chain uses TRBV4-2 and TRBJ2-7; no firm D call. V was pared by 1 base and J by 6 bases, with 16 bases between. The CDR3 runs to 15 residues. CDR1 is LGHNA and CDR2 is YNFKEQ in the germline V gene. CDR3 loop: CASSQGGPGSREQYF. CDR3 sequence (DNA): TGTGCCAGCAGCCAAGGTGGCCCAGGAAGCCGCGAGCAGTACTTC.

This clonotype was observed many times. The V call is TRBV9, the J call TRBJ2-7; unclear D gene. The germline gives CDR1 SGDLS, CDR2 YYNGEE. CDR3 size: 15 residues. V lost 0 bases and J lost 2, with 12 bases in between. CDR3 protein: CASSVGSGGTYEQYF. Written as DNA, the CDR3 is TGTGCCAGCAGCGTAGGTTCGGGCGGAACCTACGAGCAGTACTTC.

This clonotype came up many times. The chain uses TRBV24-1 and TRBJ2-5; 7 nucleotides align to TRBD2. This CDR3 has 15 residues. With V trimmed by 4 bases and J by 1 base, 5 bases remained unmatched. Germline CDR1 is KGHDR and CDR2 is SFDVKD. CDR3 DNA: TGTGCCACCAGTGACCATGGGAGGGCCCAAGAGACCCAGTACTTC. Translation gives CATSDHGRAQETQYF.

The chain is built from TRBV15 and TRBJ2-5; the D call may be TRBD1 or TRBD2 (6 bases each). Germline CDR1 and CDR2: LNHNV and YYDKDF (reference sequence). V was cut by 3 bases and J by 5 bases, with 10 bases left in between. CDR3 length: 13 residues. This CDR3 is CATSSGGRETQYF. CDR3 nucleotide sequence: TGTGCCACCAGCAGTGGGGGGCGGGAGACCCAGTACTTC.

Many counts were recorded for this clonotype. This rearrangement joins TRBV4-1 to TRBJ1-5; possibly TRBD1 for D (5 bases). Germline assignment: CDR1 MGHRA and CDR2 YSYEKL. This CDR3 contains 15 residues. V lost 1 base and J lost 4, with 11 bases in between. CDR3 region: CASSQAGPQNQPQHF. The DNA of the CDR3 is TGCGCCAGCAGCCAAGCGGGACCGCAGAATCAGCCCCAGCATTTT.

This clonotype was observed at least ten times. The rearrangement uses TRBV6-5 and TRBJ1-2; a possible D gene is TRBD1 (6 bases). The CDR3 is made up of 13 amino acids. V was clipped by 6 bases and J by 7 bases, with 15 bases between them. Germline V gene data show CDR1 as MNHEY and CDR2 as SVGAGI. CDR3 in DNA: TGTGCCAGCAGCAGCTCGCAGGGGTTTGGCTACACCTTC. Residues: CASSSSQGFGYTF.

There are many counts of this clonotype. The rearrangement joins TRBV10-1 to TRBJ2-5, with 14 bases matching TRBD2. Germline V lookup: CDR1 WNHNN, CDR2 SYGVQD (reference sequence). The J segment lost 5 bases and the V segment lost 6 bases, leaving 8 bases of the junction unmatched. This CDR3 contains 16 residues. This CDR3 reads CASSPGTSGSGETQYF. In DNA, the CDR3 is TGCGCCAGCAGCCCAGGGACTAGCGGGAGTGGTGAGACCCAGTACTTC.

This clonotype was recorded at least ten times. J is TRBJ2-2 and V is TRBV10-3; 13 nucleotides agree with TRBD2. The CDR3 loop spans 15 amino acids. V lost 9 bases and J lost 5; bases outside the gene matches: 6. Germline assignment: CDR1 ENHRY and CDR2 SYGVKD. This chain's CDR3 is CAIRLAGGRTGELFF. Here the CDR3 DNA reads TGTGCCATAAGACTAGCGGGGGGACGGACCGGGGAGCTGTTTTTT.